This TCR beta chain came from a study of blood T cell repertoires in COVID-19. Study overall: Acute and convalescent COVID-19 samples came from the United States, Italy and Spain. The analysed material was cDNA or gDNA that came from T cells, B-cell-depleted T cells, or PBMCs.

How the authors handled the data: Amplified reference gene primers provided the basis for estimating nucleated cell counts. TCRdb's table, derived via immunoSEQ multiplex PCR, lists solely in-frame clones and lacks some. The D gene and trimming were derived from the DNA, and the V and J assignments and clone size from that table. The repertoire holds 150,000 to 200,000 clones, with around 81% as singletons. Sequenced material: peripheral blood. The TCR sequence derives from a man aged 55-75 years with active or convalescent COVID-19.

CDR3 sequence: CASSEYQPQHF. CDR3 in DNA: TGTGCCAGCAGTGAGTATCAGCCCCAGCATTTT. The chain is built from TRBV28 and TRBJ1-5; D not resolved. Germline V gene lookup returns CDR1 MDHEN and CDR2 SYDVKM. Trimming shortened V by 5 bases and J by 5 bases, and 4 bases separated the two germline ends. CDR3 length equals 11 residues.